This T cell receptor beta chain was captured by sequencing in a study of blood T cell repertoires in COVID-19. At the level of the study: Sites in the United States, Italy and Spain provided acute and convalescent COVID-19 samples. From T cells, B-cell-depleted T cells, or PBMCs came the material, which was cDNA or gDNA.

There are a few counts of this clone. As processed by the authors: For nucleated cells, counts were estimated from reference gene primer amplification. Clones were read by immunoSEQ multiplex PCR, and TCRdb kept only the in-frame ones, dropping some. V, J and clone size were drawn from that table, and D and trimming were deduced from the DNA. This sample has over 300,000 clones, with around four fifths found just once. The CDR3 loop spans 15 amino acids. J gave up 8 bases and V 3 bases, and 3 bases lay outside the gene matches. Per the germline V gene, CDR1 is LNHDA and CDR2 is SQIVND (reference sequence).

The clonotype comes from a woman in her fifties or sixties with acute or convalescent COVID-19. The sample comprised peripheral blood. This chain joins TRBV19 and TRBJ2-1, with 14 bases lining up with TRBD2. The CDR3, as DNA: TGTGCCAGTAGTATGACTAGCGGGAGGGGCCATGAGCAGTTCTTC. Translating it yields CASSMTSGRGHEQFF. Complete variable domain (other parts from reference TRBV19 and TRBJ2-1): DGGITQSPKYLFRKEGQNVTLSCEQNLNHDAMYWYRQDPGQGLRLIYYSQIVNDFQKGDIAEGYSVSREKKESFPLTVTSAQKNPTAFYLCASSMTSGRGHEQFFGPGTRLTVL.